The clone carrying this T cell receptor beta chain has just a few counts. Once RNA had been extracted, it was reverse transcribed into cDNA to act as the sequencing template. Sequencing used immunoSEQ multiplex PCR; TCRdb keeps in-frame clones, though not all of them. Altogether some 190,000 clones are present, roughly 60% being singletons, with the ten largest covering 0.85% to 1.3%. Trimming cost V 5 bases and J 11 bases, with 10 bases left between them. The V gene's germline CDR1 is SGHTA and CDR2 FQGNSA. This CDR3 is 11 amino acids long. The sample belongs to a study of CD8+ T cells in alopecia areata. The treatment here: oral pan-JAK inhibitor, 5-10 mg twice daily.

Sample: CD4+ T cells sorted from blood, taken at week 24, from a patient treated with tofacitinib. The chain employs TRBV7-2 and TRBJ1-5; unclear D gene. The receptor's source is a human donor with alopecia areata. DNA for the CDR3: TGTGCCAGCAGCCGATTCCCAGCCCAGCATTTT. Protein product: CASSRFPAQHF.